The next 8 T cell receptor beta chains were all read from a single sample in a study of cytomegalovirus exposure and HLA in healthy donors (dated by TCRdb to 2016 to 2017). Receptor libraries were prepared by the immunoSEQ multiplex PCR assay. The multiplex PCR relied on a mix of 60 forward primers for TCR Vbeta segments and 13 reverse primers for TCR Jbeta segments. In its TCRdb copy, this immuneACCESS table keeps in-frame sequences only and misses some clones. Where compared with another copy, unresolved V genes explain less than half of these, and the others have no known cause. For this sample there are around 61,000 clones; roughly nine tenths appear just once. The ten largest clones represent around 1.5% of the sample. Sequencing used PBMCs. These receptors were obtained from a man aged 25-45 years in good health and CMV-seropositive.

The CDR3 loop is CASSLGITGGEQYF. The DNA of the CDR3 is TGTGCCAGCAGCTTAGGGATTACAGGGGGCGAGCAGTACTTC. This chain connects TRBV7-8 to TRBJ2-7; 8 bases line up with TRBD1. Germline V lookup: CDR1 SGHVS, CDR2 FQNEAQ. This CDR3 has 14 amino acids. Germline trimming cut 1 base from V and 6 bases from J; bases unmatched to any gene: 5.

This sequence joins TRBV11-2 and TRBJ2-7, with TRBD2 identical over 14 bases. Germline CDR1 and CDR2: SGHAT and FQNNGV. CDR3 size: 15 residues. V lost 5 bases and J lost 7; bases outside the gene matches: 7. The CDR3 DNA reads as TGTGCCAGCAGCGTTTCCGGGACTAGCGGGAGTGAGCAGTACTTC. It is translated as CASSVSGTSGSEQYF. Filled out from reference TRBV11-2 and TRBJ2-7, the complete variable domain reads EAGVAQSPRYKIIEKRQSVAFWCNPISGHATLYWYQQILGQGPKLLIQFQNNGVVDDSQLPKDRFSAERLKGVDSTLKIQPAKLEDSAVYLCASSVSGTSGSEQYFGPGTRLTVT.

The CDR3 DNA reads as TGCGCCAGCAGCCCTGGGACAGCCTACGAGCAGTACTTC. It is translated as CASSPGTAYEQYF. The V call is TRBV5-1, the J call TRBJ2-7; 7 bases fit TRBD1. Unmatched junction bases numbered 3, after V lost 4 bases and J lost 2 bases. The CDR3 is 13 amino acids. Germline assignment: CDR1 SGHRS and CDR2 YFSETQ.

V and J are TRBV11-2 and TRBJ2-7; D uncertain. The germline V gene has CDR1 SGHAT and CDR2 FQNNGV. Between the trimmed V and J ends, which lost 0 bases and 2 bases, there was a span of 8 bases. The length of the CDR3 is 14 residues. The CDR3 region is CASSLELGPYEQYF. In DNA form, the CDR3 reads TGTGCCAGCAGCTTAGAACTGGGCCCCTACGAGCAGTACTTC.

This chain links TRBV19 with TRBJ2-1, with 12 bases identical to TRBD2. V shed 2 bases, J shed 3 bases, and the junction held 8 bases outside the gene matches. Germline V gene data show CDR1 as LNHDA and CDR2 as SQIVND (reference sequence). The CDR3 length is 18 residues. The DNA for the CDR3 is TGTGCCAGTAGTATATTGGCTAGCGGGAGGGGTAGCTACAATGAGCAGTTCTTC. This translates into CASSILASGRGSYNEQFF. The full variable domain, its missing parts supplied by reference TRBV19 and TRBJ2-1, is DGGITQSPKYLFRKEGQNVTLSCEQNLNHDAMYWYRQDPGQGLRLIYYSQIVNDFQKGDIAEGYSVSREKKESFPLTVTSAQKNPTAFYLCASSILASGRGSYNEQFFGPGTRLTVL.

Here the CDR3 reads CASSQDLVQGIGAEAFF. CDR3 coding DNA: TGTGCCAGCAGCCAAGATCTGGTACAGGGGATAGGTGCTGAAGCTTTCTTT. The V call is TRBV14, the J call TRBJ1-1, with TRBD1 matching 7 bases. The V segment lost 0 bases and the J segment 6 bases; nucleotides outside the gene matches: 13. Germline V CDR1 and CDR2: SGHDN, FVKESK. The CDR3 spans 17 residues.

This chain joins TRBV7-2 and TRBJ2-7, with 11 bases fitting TRBD2. After removal of 10 bases from V and 4 bases from J, the junction contained 18 bases not matched to a gene. This CDR3 contains 17 residues. Germline values: CDR1 SGHTA, CDR2 FQGNSA. The CDR3 region is CATQGLGGTSGPYEQYF. DNA of the CDR3: TGTGCCACCCAGGGGCTGGGCGGGACTAGCGGTCCATACGAGCAGTACTTC.

Written as DNA, the CDR3 is TGTGCCACCAGCAGAGAGAGTAAATACAATGAGCAGTTCTTC. Translated: CATSRESKYNEQFF. The chain joins TRBV15 to TRBJ2-1; D uncertain. The V and J ends lost 0 bases and 4 bases respectively, with 7 bases between them. CDR1 LNHNV and CDR2 YYDKDF come from the germline V gene (reference sequence). The CDR3 covers 14 residues.